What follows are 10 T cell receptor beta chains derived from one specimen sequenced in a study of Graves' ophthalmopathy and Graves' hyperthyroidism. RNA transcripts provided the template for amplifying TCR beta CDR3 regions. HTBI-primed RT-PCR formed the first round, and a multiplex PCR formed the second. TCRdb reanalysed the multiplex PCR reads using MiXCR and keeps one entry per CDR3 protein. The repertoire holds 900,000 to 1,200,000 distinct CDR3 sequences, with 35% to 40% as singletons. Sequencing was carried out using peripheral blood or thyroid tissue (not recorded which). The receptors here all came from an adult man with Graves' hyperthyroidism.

CDR3 amino acids: CASSRDTRGGYTF. The CDR3 region has the DNA TGTGCCAGCAGTCGGGACACCCGGGGGGGCTACACCTTC. The J gene is TRBJ1-2, the V gene TRBV2; TRBD1 is a possible D gene (6 bases). V lost 5 bases, J lost 8 bases, and 15 bases lay in between. Germline V gene sequence: CDR1 SNHLY, CDR2 FYNNEI. The CDR3 totals 13 residues.

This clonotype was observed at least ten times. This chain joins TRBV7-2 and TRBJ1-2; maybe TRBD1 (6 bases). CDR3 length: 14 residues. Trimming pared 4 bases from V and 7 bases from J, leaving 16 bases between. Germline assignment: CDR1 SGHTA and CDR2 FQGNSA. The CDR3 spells CASSSAIRGPGYTF. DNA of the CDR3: TGTGCCAGCAGCTCGGCTATCAGGGGTCCTGGCTACACCTTC. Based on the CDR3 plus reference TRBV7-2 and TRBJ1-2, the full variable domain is GAGVSQSPSNKVTEKGKDVELRCDPISGHTALYWYRQSLGQGLEFLIYFQGNSAPDKSGLPSDRFSAERTGGSVSTLTIQRTQQEDSAVYLCASSSAIRGPGYTFGSGTRLTVV.

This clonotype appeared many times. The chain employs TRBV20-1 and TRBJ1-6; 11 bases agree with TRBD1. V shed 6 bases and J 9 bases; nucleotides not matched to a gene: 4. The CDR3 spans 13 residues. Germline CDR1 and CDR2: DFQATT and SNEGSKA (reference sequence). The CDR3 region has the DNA TGCAGTGCACCGGGACAGGGGGGTTCACCCCTCCACTTT. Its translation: CSAPGQGGSPLHF.

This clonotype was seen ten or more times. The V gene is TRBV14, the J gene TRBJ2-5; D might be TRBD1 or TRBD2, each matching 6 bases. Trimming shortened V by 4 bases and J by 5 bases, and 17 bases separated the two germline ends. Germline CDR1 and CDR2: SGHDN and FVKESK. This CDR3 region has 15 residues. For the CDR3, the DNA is TGTGCCAGCAGCCGAATACAGGGAGGTTCGGAGACCCAGTACTTC. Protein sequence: CASSRIQGGSETQYF.

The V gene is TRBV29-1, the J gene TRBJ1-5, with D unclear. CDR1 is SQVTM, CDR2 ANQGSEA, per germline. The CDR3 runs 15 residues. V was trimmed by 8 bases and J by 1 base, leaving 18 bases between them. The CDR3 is CSPQTAPKSNQPQHF. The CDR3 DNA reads TGCAGCCCCCAGACGGCCCCCAAGAGCAATCAGCCCCAGCATTTT.

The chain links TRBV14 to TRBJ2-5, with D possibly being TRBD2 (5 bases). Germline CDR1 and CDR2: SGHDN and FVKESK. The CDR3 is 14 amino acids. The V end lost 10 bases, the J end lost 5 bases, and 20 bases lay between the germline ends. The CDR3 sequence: CATRVAANGETQYF. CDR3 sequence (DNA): TGTGCCACGCGGGTGGCAGCTAACGGGGAGACCCAGTACTTC.

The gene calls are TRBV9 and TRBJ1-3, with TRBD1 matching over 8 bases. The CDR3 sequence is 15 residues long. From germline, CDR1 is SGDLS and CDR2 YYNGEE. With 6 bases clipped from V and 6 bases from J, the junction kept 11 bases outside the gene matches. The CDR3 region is CASTRTGRAENTIYF. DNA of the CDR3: TGTGCCAGCACACGGACAGGGAGGGCGGAAAACACCATATATTTT.

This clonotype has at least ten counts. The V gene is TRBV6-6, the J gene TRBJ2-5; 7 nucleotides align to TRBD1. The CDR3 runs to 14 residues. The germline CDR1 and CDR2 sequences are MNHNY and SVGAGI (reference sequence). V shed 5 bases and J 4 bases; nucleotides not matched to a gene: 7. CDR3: CASSPGQVGETQYF. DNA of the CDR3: TGTGCCAGCAGTCCAGGACAGGTTGGAGAGACCCAGTACTTC.

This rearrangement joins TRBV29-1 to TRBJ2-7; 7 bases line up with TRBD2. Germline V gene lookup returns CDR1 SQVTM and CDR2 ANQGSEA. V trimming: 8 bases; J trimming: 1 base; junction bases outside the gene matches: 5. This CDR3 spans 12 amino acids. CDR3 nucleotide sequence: TGCAGCACACGGGGAGGGTCCTACGAGCAGTACTTC. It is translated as CSTRGGSYEQYF.

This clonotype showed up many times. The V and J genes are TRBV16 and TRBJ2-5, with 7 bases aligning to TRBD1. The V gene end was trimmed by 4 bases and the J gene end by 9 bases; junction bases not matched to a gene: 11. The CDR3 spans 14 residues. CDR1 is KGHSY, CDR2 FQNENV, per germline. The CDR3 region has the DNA TGTGCCAGCAGCCCGGACAGGACAGGAGTGGCCCAGTACTTC. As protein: CASSPDRTGVAQYF. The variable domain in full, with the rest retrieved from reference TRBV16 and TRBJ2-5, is GEEVAQTPKHLVRGEGQKAKLYCAPIKGHSYVFWYQQVLKNEFKFLISFQNENVFDETGMPKERFSAKCLPNSPCSLEIQATKLEDSAVYFCASSPDRTGVAQYFGPGTRLLVL.